This T cell receptor (beta chain) stems from a study of control samples from healthy donors and cancer patients. CDR1 and CDR2 from the germline V gene are SEHNR and FQNEAQ (reference sequence). Trimming shortened V by 5 bases and J by 4 bases, and 15 bases separated the two germline ends. CDR3 length: 14 residues. Produced via immunoSEQ multiplex PCR; TCRdb's table is partial and in-frame only. The sample lists roughly 180,000 clones; about 91% were seen once. This receptor was obtained from a woman in her 40s in good health. Sequences were obtained from blood. The chain is built from TRBV7-9 and TRBJ2-7; D not certain. DNA of the CDR3: TGTGCCAGCAGCCACCCGTTGCACCGGTACGAGCAGTACTTC. It yields the protein CASSHPLHRYEQYF.